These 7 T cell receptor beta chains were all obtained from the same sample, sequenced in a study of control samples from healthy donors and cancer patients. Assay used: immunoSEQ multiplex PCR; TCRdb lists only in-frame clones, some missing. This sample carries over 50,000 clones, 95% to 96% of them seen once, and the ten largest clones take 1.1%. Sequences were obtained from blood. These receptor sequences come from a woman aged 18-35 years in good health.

The CDR3 nucleotides read TGTGCCAGCAGCTTAGGGATGGCAGGGGGTGGCTACACCTTC. It yields the protein CASSLGMAGGGYTF. V usage is TRBV7-2 and J usage is TRBJ1-2; TRBD1 matches at 7 bases. CDR1 SGHTA and CDR2 FQGNSA come from the germline V gene. This CDR3 spans 14 amino acids. V was clipped by 1 base and J by 7 bases; unmatched bases: 6.

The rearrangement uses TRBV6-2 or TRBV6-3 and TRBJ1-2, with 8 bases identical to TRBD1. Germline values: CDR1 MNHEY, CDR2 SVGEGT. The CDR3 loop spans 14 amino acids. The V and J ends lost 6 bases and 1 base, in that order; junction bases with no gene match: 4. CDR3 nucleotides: TGTGCCAGCAGCCGGGACAGGATTAACTATGGCTACACCTTC. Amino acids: CASSRDRINYGYTF.

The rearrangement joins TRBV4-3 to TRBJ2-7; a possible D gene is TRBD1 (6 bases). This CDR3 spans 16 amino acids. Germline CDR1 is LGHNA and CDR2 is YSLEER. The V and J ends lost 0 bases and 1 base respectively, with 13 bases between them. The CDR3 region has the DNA TGCGCCAGCAGCCAAGATCCCGGGGACAAATCCTACGAGCAGTACTTC. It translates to CASSQDPGDKSYEQYF.

CDR3 protein: CASSSGGRSAKNIQYF. The CDR3 coding sequence is TGTGCCAGTAGTTCCGGGGGGCGGTCAGCCAAAAACATTCAGTACTTC. The V call is TRBV19, the J call TRBJ2-4; D possibly corresponds to TRBD2 (7 bases). V lost 5 bases to trimming and J lost 0 bases, with 14 bases between them. The CDR3 spans 16 residues. CDR1 LNHDA and CDR2 SQIVND come from the germline V gene (reference sequence).

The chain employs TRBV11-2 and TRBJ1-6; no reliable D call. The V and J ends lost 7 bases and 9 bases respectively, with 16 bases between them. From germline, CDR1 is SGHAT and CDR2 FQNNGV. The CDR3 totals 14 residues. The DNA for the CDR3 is TGTGCCAGCACCCCCGTCCCCGTTGGTTCACCCCTCCACTTT. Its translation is CASTPVPVGSPLHF.

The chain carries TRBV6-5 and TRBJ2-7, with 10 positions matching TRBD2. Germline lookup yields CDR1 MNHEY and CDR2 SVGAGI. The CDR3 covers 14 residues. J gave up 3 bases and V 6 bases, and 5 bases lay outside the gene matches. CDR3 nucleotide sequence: TGTGCCAGCAGAAGCGGGGGGGACTACTACGAGCAGTACTTC. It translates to CASRSGGDYYEQYF.

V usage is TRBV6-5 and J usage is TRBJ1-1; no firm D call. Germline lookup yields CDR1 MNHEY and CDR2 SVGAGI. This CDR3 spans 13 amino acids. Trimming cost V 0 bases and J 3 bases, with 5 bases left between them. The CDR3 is CASSYSADTEAFF. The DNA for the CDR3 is TGTGCCAGCAGTTACTCGGCGGACACTGAAGCTTTCTTT.